This is a list of T cell receptor beta chains from one sample in a study of blood T cell repertoires in COVID-19. Some clones are missing from TCRdb's copy, which holds only in-frame ones; the method was immunoSEQ multiplex PCR. This table has over 200,000 clones, around 80% appearing once. Sequencing was performed on peripheral blood. All receptors come from a woman of 80 years or more with active or convalescent COVID-19. Each CDR3 is given with its conserved first and last residue. A D gene is named only where the DNA matches it firmly. Size values are once, few and many counts, or a class for expanded clones, and some rows have none.

CDR3nt: TGCGCCAGCAGCCCCACGCGGGGGGGAGGAACTGAAGCTTTCTTT
CDR3aa: CASSPTRGGGTEAFF
abundance: .
len: 15
d_gene: .
j_gene: TRBJ1-1
v_gene: TRBV5-1

CDR3nt: TGTGCCAGCAGTTCCCCACCTCTAGAGCAGTTCTTC
CDR3aa: CASSSPPLEQFF
abundance: .
len: 12
d_gene: .
j_gene: TRBJ2-1
v_gene: TRBV6-2/TRBV6-3

CDR3nt: TGTGCCAGCAGTGGGAGGGACGCTGAAAAACTGTTTTTT
CDR3aa: CASSGRDAEKLFF
abundance: .
len: 13
d_gene: .
j_gene: TRBJ1-4
v_gene: TRBV2

CDR3nt: TGTGCCAGCAGCTTTTCCCCCGGGAGAATCTACGAGCAGTACTTC
CDR3aa: CASSFSPGRIYEQYF
abundance: .
len: 15
d_gene: .
j_gene: TRBJ2-7
v_gene: TRBV7-2

CDR3nt: TGTGCCAGCAGTTCAATCATACAGGGTACCGGGGAGCTGTTTTTT
CDR3aa: CASSSIIQGTGELFF
abundance: .
len: 15
d_gene: .
j_gene: TRBJ2-2
v_gene: TRBV27

CDR3nt: TGTGCCAGCAGCTTAGAGAGGACAGATACGCAGTATTTT
CDR3aa: CASSLERTDTQYF
abundance: once
len: 13
d_gene: .
j_gene: TRBJ2-3
v_gene: TRBV7-2

CDR3nt: TGTGCCAGTAGTAACCTCGCGGGGGGGACCGGGGAGCTGTTTTTT
CDR3aa: CASSNLAGGTGELFF
abundance: .
len: 15
d_gene: TRBD2
j_gene: TRBJ2-2
v_gene: TRBV19

CDR3nt: TGTGCCAGCACCAGAGCCGGGACAGGGCTTGAAAAACTGTTTTTT
CDR3aa: CASTRAGTGLEKLFF
abundance: .
len: 15
d_gene: TRBD1
j_gene: TRBJ1-4
v_gene: TRBV2

CDR3nt: TGTGCCTGGGGACAGGGGCCTAACTATGGCTACACCTTC
CDR3aa: CAWGQGPNYGYTF
abundance: .
len: 13
d_gene: TRBD1
j_gene: TRBJ1-2
v_gene: TRBV30

CDR3nt: TGTGCCAGCGCTAGCGCCCATCTGGGTACGCAGTATTTT
CDR3aa: CASASAHLGTQYF
abundance: .
len: 13
d_gene: .
j_gene: TRBJ2-3
v_gene: TRBV2

CDR3nt: TGTGCCAGCAGCTCGACAGGGGGAGGTCAGCCCCAGCATTTT
CDR3aa: CASSSTGGGQPQHF
abundance: .
len: 14
d_gene: TRBD1
j_gene: TRBJ1-5
v_gene: TRBV5-6

CDR3nt: TGTGCCAGCAGCTCCGGGACAGGGACCTACAATGAGCAGTTCTTC
CDR3aa: CASSSGTGTYNEQFF
abundance: once
len: 15
d_gene: TRBD1
j_gene: TRBJ2-1
v_gene: TRBV5-4

CDR3nt: TGTGCCAGCAGCCCCTTAGGATTCGGGGTGGGAGGCTACACCTTC
CDR3aa: CASSPLGFGVGGYTF
abundance: .
len: 15
d_gene: .
j_gene: TRBJ1-2
v_gene: TRBV7-2

CDR3nt: TGTGCCAGCTCCCCTGGACTAGCGGAACTCTACGAGCAGTACTTC
CDR3aa: CASSPGLAELYEQYF
abundance: .
len: 15
d_gene: TRBD2
j_gene: TRBJ2-7
v_gene: TRBV18

CDR3nt: TGCGCCAGCAGCGCCGGGGATCCGGGGACCCAGTACTTC
CDR3aa: CASSAGDPGTQYF
abundance: .
len: 13
d_gene: .
j_gene: TRBJ2-5
v_gene: TRBV5-1

CDR3nt: TGCGCCAGCAGCTTGACGGCGGGGACGGCAGATACGCAGTATTTT
CDR3aa: CASSLTAGTADTQYF
abundance: once
len: 15
d_gene: .
j_gene: TRBJ2-3
v_gene: TRBV5-1

CDR3nt: TGTGCCAGCAGCCAATTAGACAGGCCCAATCAGCCCCAGCATTTT
CDR3aa: CASSQLDRPNQPQHF
abundance: .
len: 15
d_gene: .
j_gene: TRBJ1-5
v_gene: TRBV5-6

CDR3nt: TGTGCCAGCAGCTCACTTGTAGAGACCCAGTACTTC
CDR3aa: CASSSLVETQYF
abundance: once
len: 12
d_gene: .
j_gene: TRBJ2-5
v_gene: TRBV7-2

CDR3nt: TGTGCCACCAGTACGTCAGTGGAACAGGTTGATTTCTCTGGGGCCAACGTCCTGACTTTC
CDR3aa: CATSTSVEQVDFSGANVLTF
abundance: .
len: 20
d_gene: .
j_gene: TRBJ2-6
v_gene: TRBV24-1

CDR3nt: TGTGCCAGACGGACAGGGCCCTCGGACTATGGCTACACCTTC
CDR3aa: CARRTGPSDYGYTF
abundance: .
len: 14
d_gene: TRBD1
j_gene: TRBJ1-2
v_gene: TRBV7-2

CDR3nt: TGTGCCAGCAGCTTTAAGGGGCAGACCGGGGAGCTGTTTTTT
CDR3aa: CASSFKGQTGELFF
abundance: .
len: 14
d_gene: .
j_gene: TRBJ2-2
v_gene: TRBV5-4

CDR3nt: TGCGCCAGCAGCCAAGGGTCCAGCGGGAGGGCCAGCACCGGGGAGCTGTTTTTT
CDR3aa: CASSQGSSGRASTGELFF
abundance: .
len: 18
d_gene: TRBD2
j_gene: TRBJ2-2
v_gene: TRBV4-1

CDR3nt: TGTGCCAGCAGACCCCAGGGTGACTATGGCTACACCTTC
CDR3aa: CASRPQGDYGYTF
abundance: few
len: 13
d_gene: .
j_gene: TRBJ1-2
v_gene: TRBV5-4

CDR3nt: TGTGCCACCAGTGATCCGGACAAGGAGACCCAGTACTTC
CDR3aa: CATSDPDKETQYF
abundance: .
len: 13
d_gene: .
j_gene: TRBJ2-5
v_gene: TRBV24-1

CDR3nt: TGTGCCAGCAGCTTAAGTGGGCGGGCGCGAGATACGCAGTATTTT
CDR3aa: CASSLSGRARDTQYF
abundance: .
len: 15
d_gene: .
j_gene: TRBJ2-3
v_gene: TRBV7-3

CDR3nt: TGTGCCAGCAGGGCGACTCGGGTGGCAGGCTACACCTTC
CDR3aa: CASRATRVAGYTF
abundance: once
len: 13
d_gene: .
j_gene: TRBJ1-2
v_gene: TRBV28